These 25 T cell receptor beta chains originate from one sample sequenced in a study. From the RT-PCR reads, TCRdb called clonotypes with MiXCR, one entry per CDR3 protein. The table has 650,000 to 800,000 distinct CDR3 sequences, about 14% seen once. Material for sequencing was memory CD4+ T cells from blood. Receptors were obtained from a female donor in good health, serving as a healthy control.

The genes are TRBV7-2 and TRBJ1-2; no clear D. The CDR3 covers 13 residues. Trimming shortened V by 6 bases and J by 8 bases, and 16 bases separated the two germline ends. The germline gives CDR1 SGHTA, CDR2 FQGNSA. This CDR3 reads CASSPPFIKGYTF. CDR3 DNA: TGTGCCAGCAGTCCACCATTTATCAAGGGCTACACCTTC.

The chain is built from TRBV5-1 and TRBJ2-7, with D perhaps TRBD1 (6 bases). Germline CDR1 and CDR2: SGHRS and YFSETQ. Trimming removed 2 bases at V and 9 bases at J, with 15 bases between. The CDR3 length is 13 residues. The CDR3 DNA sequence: TGCGCCAGCAGCTTACGGACAGAAGATTGGCAGTACTTC. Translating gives CASSLRTEDWQYF.

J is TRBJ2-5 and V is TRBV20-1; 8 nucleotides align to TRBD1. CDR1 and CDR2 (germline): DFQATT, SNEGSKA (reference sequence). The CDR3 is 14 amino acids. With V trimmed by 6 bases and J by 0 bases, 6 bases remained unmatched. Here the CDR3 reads CSARQGSYQETQYF. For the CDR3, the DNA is TGCAGTGCCCGACAGGGGTCGTACCAAGAGACCCAGTACTTC.

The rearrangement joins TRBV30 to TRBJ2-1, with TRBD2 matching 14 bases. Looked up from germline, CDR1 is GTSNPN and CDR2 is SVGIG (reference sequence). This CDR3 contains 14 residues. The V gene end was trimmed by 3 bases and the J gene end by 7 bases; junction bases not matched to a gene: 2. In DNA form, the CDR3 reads TGTGCCTGGAGGACTAGCGGGAGGGTGAATGAGCAGTTCTTC. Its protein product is CAWRTSGRVNEQFF.

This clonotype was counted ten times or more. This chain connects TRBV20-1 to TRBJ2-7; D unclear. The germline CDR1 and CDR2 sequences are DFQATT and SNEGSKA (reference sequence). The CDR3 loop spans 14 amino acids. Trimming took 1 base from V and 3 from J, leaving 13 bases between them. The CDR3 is CSARVRYTNYEQYF. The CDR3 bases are TGCAGTGCTAGAGTCCGATACACAAACTACGAGCAGTACTTC.

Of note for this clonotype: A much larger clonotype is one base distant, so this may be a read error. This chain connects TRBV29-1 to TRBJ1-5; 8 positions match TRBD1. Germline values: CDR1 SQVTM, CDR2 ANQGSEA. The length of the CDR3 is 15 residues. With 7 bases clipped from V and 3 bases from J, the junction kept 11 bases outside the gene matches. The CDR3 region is CSAAFGQGFNQPQHF. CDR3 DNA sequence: TGCAGCGCCGCATTCGGACAGGGATTCAATCAGCCCCAGCATTTT.

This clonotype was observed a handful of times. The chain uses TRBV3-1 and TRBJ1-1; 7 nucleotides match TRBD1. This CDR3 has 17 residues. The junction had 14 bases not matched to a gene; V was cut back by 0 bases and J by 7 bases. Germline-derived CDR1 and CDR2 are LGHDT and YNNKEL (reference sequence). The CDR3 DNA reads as TGTGCCAGCAGCCAAGATCGTGGGACAGTTGCAGGCAGTGAAGCTTTCTTT. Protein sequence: CASSQDRGTVAGSEAFF.

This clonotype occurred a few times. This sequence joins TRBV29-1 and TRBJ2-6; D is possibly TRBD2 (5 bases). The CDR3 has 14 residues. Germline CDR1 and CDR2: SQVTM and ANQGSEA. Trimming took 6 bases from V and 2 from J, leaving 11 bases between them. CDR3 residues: CSVAKGAGANVLTF. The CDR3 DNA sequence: TGCAGCGTAGCCAAGGGAGCTGGGGCCAACGTCCTGACTTTC. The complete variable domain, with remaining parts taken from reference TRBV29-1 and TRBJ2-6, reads SAVISQKPSRDICQRGTSLTIQCQVDSQVTMMFWYRQQPGQSLTLIATANQGSEATYESGFVIDKFPISRPNLTFSTLTVSNMSPEDSSIYLCSVAKGAGANVLTFGAGSRLTVL.

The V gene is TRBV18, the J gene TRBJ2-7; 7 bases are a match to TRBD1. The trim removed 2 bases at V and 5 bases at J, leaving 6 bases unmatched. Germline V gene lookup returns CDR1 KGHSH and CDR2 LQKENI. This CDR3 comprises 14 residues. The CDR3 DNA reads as TGTGCCAGCTCACCATTGACAGGGATTCACGAGCAGTACTTC. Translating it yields CASSPLTGIHEQYF.

CDR3 sequence (DNA): TGTGCCAGCAGCCAAGGAAGTGTGATGCCCCAGCATTTT. It specifies CASSQGSVMPQHF. This chain connects TRBV3-1 to TRBJ1-5, with unresolved D. Trimming removed 1 base from V and 9 bases from J, with 10 bases in between. The CDR3 spans 13 residues. CDR1 LGHDT and CDR2 YNNKEL come from the germline V gene (reference sequence).

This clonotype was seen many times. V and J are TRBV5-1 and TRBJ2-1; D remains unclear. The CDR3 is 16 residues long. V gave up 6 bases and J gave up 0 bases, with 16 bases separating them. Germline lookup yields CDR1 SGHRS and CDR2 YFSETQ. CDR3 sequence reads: CASTPGESSSYNEQFF. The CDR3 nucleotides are TGCGCCAGCACCCCAGGCGAATCTAGCTCCTACAATGAGCAGTTCTTC. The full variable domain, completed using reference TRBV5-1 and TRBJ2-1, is KAGVTQTPRYLIKTRGQQVTLSCSPISGHRSVSWYQQTPGQGLQFLFEYFSETQRNKGNFPGRFSGRQFSNSRSEMNVSTLELGDSALYLCASTPGESSSYNEQFFGPGTRLTVL.

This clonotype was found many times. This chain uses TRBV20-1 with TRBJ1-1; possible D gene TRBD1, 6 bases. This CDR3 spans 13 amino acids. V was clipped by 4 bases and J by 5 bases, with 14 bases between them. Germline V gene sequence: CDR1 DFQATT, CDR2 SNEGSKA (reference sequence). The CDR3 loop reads CSAKAGGWTEAFF. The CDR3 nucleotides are TGCAGTGCTAAGGCGGGGGGCTGGACTGAAGCTTTCTTT.

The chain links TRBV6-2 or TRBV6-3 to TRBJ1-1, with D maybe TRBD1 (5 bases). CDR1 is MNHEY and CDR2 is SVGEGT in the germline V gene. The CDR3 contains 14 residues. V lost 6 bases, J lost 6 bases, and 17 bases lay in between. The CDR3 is CASSSRLGGAEAFF. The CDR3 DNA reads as TGTGCCAGCAGCTCCCGCCTCGGGGGGGCTGAAGCTTTCTTT.

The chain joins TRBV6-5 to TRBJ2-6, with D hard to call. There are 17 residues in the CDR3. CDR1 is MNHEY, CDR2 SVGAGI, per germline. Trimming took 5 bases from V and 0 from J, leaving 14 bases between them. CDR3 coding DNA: TGTGCCAGCAGTCGCCGACAAGGCAACTCTGGGGCCAACGTCCTGACTTTC. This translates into CASSRRQGNSGANVLTF.

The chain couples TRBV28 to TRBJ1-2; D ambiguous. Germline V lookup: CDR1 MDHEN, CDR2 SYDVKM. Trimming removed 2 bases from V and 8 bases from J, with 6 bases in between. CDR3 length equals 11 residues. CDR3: CASSLPPGYTF. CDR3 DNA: TGTGCCAGCAGTTTACCCCCGGGCTACACCTTC.

CDR3 DNA sequence: TGTGCCAGCTCACCATCCCCGGGCTACCGGGACAGATATGGCTACACCTTC. The encoded protein is CASSPSPGYRDRYGYTF. V and J are TRBV18 and TRBJ1-2; 7 nucleotides line up with TRBD1. The CDR3 has 17 amino acids. Per germline, CDR1 KGHSH and CDR2 LQKENI. The V gene end was trimmed by 2 bases and the J gene end by 5 bases; junction bases not matched to a gene: 14.

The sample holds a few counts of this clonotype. CDR3 sequence reads: CSAAGGIDEKLFF. Here the CDR3 DNA reads TGCAGTGCTGCGGGAGGGATCGATGAAAAACTGTTTTTT. V and J are TRBV20-1 and TRBJ1-4; D remains unclear. Germline assignment: CDR1 DFQATT and CDR2 SNEGSKA (reference sequence). Deletions cut 5 bases from V and 6 bases from J, with 13 bases between. This CDR3 region has 13 residues.

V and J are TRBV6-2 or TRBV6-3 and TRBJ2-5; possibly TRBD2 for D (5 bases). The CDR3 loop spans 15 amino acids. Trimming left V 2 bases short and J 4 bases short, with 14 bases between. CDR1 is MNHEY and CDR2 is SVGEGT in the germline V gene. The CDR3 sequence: CASSYEGMSGETQYF. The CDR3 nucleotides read TGTGCCAGCAGTTACGAGGGAATGAGCGGAGAGACCCAGTACTTC.

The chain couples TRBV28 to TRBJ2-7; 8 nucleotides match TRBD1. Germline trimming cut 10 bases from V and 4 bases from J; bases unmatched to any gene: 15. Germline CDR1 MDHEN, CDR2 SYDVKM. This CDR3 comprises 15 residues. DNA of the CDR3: TGTGCCACCCACGGCTGGCAGGGGGCTTTATACGAGCAGTACTTC. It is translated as CATHGWQGALYEQYF.

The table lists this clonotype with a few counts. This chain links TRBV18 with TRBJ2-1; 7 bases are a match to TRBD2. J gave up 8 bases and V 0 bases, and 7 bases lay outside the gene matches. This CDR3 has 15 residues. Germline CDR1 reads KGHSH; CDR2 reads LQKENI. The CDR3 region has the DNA TGTGCCAGCTCACCACCTTTCGGTGGGAGGGATGAGCAGTTCTTC. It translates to CASSPPFGGRDEQFF.

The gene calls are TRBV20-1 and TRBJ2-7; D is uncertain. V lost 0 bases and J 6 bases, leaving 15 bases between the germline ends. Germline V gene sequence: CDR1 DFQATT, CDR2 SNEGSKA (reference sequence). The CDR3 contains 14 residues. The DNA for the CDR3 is TGCAGTGCTAGAGATCGGATAGGAGATTCCGAGCAGTACTTC. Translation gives CSARDRIGDSEQYF.

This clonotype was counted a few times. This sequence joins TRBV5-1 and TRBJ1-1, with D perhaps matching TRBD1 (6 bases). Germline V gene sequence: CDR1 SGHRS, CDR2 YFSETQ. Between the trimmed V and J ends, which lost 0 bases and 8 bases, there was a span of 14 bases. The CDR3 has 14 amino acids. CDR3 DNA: TGCGCCAGCAGCTTGGGGGTAAGGGGGTCCGAAGCTTTCTTT. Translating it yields CASSLGVRGSEAFF.

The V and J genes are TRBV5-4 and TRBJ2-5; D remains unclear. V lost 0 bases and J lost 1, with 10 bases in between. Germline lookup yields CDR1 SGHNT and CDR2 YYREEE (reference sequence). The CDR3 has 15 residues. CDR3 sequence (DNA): TGTGCCAGCAGCTTGGATAGAGTAGTCCAAGAGACCCAGTACTTC. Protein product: CASSLDRVVQETQYF.

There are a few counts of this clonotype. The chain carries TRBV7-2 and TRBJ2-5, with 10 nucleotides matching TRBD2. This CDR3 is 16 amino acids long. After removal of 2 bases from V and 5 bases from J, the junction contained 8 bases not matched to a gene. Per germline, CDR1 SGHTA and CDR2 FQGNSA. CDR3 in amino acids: CASSLFAGAGGETQYF. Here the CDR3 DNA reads TGTGCCAGCAGCTTATTTGCCGGAGCGGGAGGGGAGACCCAGTACTTC. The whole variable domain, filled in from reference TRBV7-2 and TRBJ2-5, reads GAGVSQSPSNKVTEKGKDVELRCDPISGHTALYWYRQSLGQGLEFLIYFQGNSAPDKSGLPSDRFSAERTGGSVSTLTIQRTQQEDSAVYLCASSLFAGAGGETQYFGPGTRLLVL.

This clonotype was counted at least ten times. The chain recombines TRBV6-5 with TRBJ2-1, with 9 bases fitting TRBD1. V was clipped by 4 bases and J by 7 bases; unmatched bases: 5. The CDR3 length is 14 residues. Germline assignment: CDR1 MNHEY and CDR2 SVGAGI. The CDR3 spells CASSSGTGLNEQFF. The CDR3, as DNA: TGTGCCAGCAGTTCCGGGACAGGGCTGAATGAGCAGTTCTTC.